The rows below give T cell receptor beta chains drawn from one sample of a study of cytomegalovirus exposure and HLA in healthy donors. Only in-frame clones appear in the TCRdb table, and some are missing; sequencing was by immunoSEQ multiplex PCR. The data hold about 160,000 clones, with over 65% observed a single time. Specimen: PBMCs. Source of these receptors: a man in his forties or fifties in good health and CMV-seropositive. CDR3s leave out the opening cysteine and the closing phenylalanine or tryptophan.

j_call: TRBJ2-3; v_call: TRBV5-6; cdr3_aa: ASSPWTGTDTQY
j_call: TRBJ1-2; v_call: TRBV19; cdr3_aa: ASSIRQGAASGYT
j_call: TRBJ2-5; v_call: TRBV7-9; cdr3_aa: ASSFRSGLPQETQY
j_call: TRBJ2-5; v_call: TRBV10-3; cdr3_aa: AISYSAGTLETQY
j_call: TRBJ2-7; v_call: TRBV28; cdr3_aa: ASSLASGTYEQY
j_call: TRBJ2-3; v_call: TRBV5-1; cdr3_aa: ASRGLGGRTDTQY
j_call: TRBJ2-1; v_call: TRBV5-1; cdr3_aa: ASSTGTGAYNEQF
j_call: TRBJ2-5; v_call: TRBV4-3; cdr3_aa: ASSRGLAGLQETQY
j_call: TRBJ1-5; v_call: TRBV9; cdr3_aa: ASSVRSQPQH
j_call: TRBJ1-1; v_call: TRBV4-3; cdr3_aa: ASSQESGADAEAF
j_call: TRBJ1-1; v_call: TRBV19; cdr3_aa: ASRTTTTGTEAF
j_call: TRBJ2-6; v_call: TRBV19; cdr3_aa: ASSIATSFFSGANVLT
j_call: TRBJ2-1; v_call: TRBV29-1; cdr3_aa: SGGTPSYNEQF
j_call: TRBJ1-4; v_call: TRBV7-2; cdr3_aa: ANSLVGTAEKLF
j_call: TRBJ2-3; v_call: TRBV5-1; cdr3_aa: ASSTGTSGSTDTQY
j_call: TRBJ2-7; v_call: TRBV7-9; cdr3_aa: ASSSPRGRNYEQY
j_call: TRBJ2-1; v_call: TRBV4-3; cdr3_aa: ASSQASGPAYNEQF
j_call: TRBJ1-2; v_call: TRBV2; cdr3_aa: ASRQGDGYT
j_call: TRBJ2-5; v_call: TRBV19; cdr3_aa: ATQPGLEETQY
j_call: TRBJ1-1; v_call: TRBV6-5; cdr3_aa: ASSQGTEAF
j_call: TRBJ1-5; v_call: TRBV10-3; cdr3_aa: AISGGKSGTGDQPQH
j_call: TRBJ2-7; v_call: TRBV2; cdr3_aa: ASRWTELYEQY
j_call: TRBJ2-7; v_call: TRBV11-2; cdr3_aa: ASSRGNRLNFYEQY
j_call: TRBJ2-4; v_call: TRBV10-3; cdr3_aa: AISSGGAKNIQY
j_call: TRBJ2-2; v_call: TRBV5-1; cdr3_aa: ASSFSGTGGLF
j_call: TRBJ1-4; v_call: TRBV2; cdr3_aa: ASSIGRTGEKLF
j_call: TRBJ2-7; v_call: TRBV29-1; cdr3_aa: SVEAGISYEQY
j_call: TRBJ1-4; v_call: TRBV5-1; cdr3_aa: ASSTQQGTEKLF
j_call: TRBJ2-4; v_call: TRBV9; cdr3_aa: ASSVGEGRNIQY
j_call: TRBJ2-6; v_call: TRBV5-8; cdr3_aa: ASNQDSGANVLT
j_call: TRBJ2-5; v_call: TRBV30; cdr3_aa: AWSPTGVRTQY
j_call: TRBJ2-3; v_call: TRBV5-1; cdr3_aa: ASSPGDGTDTQY